This T cell receptor beta chain was recorded in a study of blood T cells in healthy people across ages. Together with a sample-barcoded 5' primer, a J-beta primer mix was included in a second PCR lasting about 7 to 11 cycles. TCRdb used MiXCR to reprocess the 5' RACE reads, holding one entry per CDR3 protein. The sample has around 1.5 million distinct CDR3 sequences, 30% to 40% seen once. Total RNA extraction produced at least 6 micrograms (per sample) for the study. Trimming shortened V by 3 bases and J by 6 bases, and 15 bases separated the two germline ends. The CDR3 sequence is 14 residues long. Many counts were recorded for this clonotype.

This receptor was obtained from a woman in her 30s in good health. Sequencing was performed on blood. The V call is TRBV12-3 or TRBV12-4, the J call TRBJ2-7; possible D gene TRBD2, 6 bases. CDR3 nucleotides: TGTGCCAGCAGTTTGTACACTCAGGGAGGCGAGCAGTACTTC. It translates to CASSLYTQGGEQYF.